This T cell receptor (beta chain) originates from a study of shared clonotypes between healthy human individuals. About this clone: Its antigen remains unidentified.

The trim removed 5 bases at V and 5 bases at J, leaving 5 bases unmatched. The CDR3 runs 15 residues. Germline values: CDR1 SGHDN, CDR2 FVKESK. Findings of the study overall: Sequencing depth was expected to influence donor clonotype sharing. What naive subsets generally showed was a larger estimated richness than memory subsets showed.

TCRdb's table, derived via immunoSEQ multiplex PCR, lists solely in-frame clones and lacks some. Among about 1.1 million clones listed, more than 75% were seen once. Sequenced input: memory CD4+ T cells from PBMCs. Subset in this sample: CD45RA-negative fraction. The J gene is TRBJ2-5, the V gene TRBV14, with 13 bases matching TRBD2. The TCR comes from a man younger than 35 in good health. Some clones in this sample may be carry-over from other donors' samples. CDR3 in DNA: TGTGCCAGCAGCGTGCGACTAGCGGGAGGCGAGACCCAGTACTTC. Amino acid sequence: CASSVRLAGGETQYF.